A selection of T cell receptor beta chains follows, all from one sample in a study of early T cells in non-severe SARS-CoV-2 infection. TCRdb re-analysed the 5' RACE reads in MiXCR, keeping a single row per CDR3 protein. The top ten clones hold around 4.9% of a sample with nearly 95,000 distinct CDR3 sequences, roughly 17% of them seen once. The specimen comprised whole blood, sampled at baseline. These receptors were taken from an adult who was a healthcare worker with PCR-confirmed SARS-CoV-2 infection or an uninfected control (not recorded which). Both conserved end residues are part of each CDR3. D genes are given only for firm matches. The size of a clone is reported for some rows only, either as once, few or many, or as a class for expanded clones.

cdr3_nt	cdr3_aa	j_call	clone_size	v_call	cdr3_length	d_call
TGTGCCAGCAGTGATCCCGTCCGGGCCCCTCAAGCGGCAGATACGCAGTATTTT	CASSDPVRAPQAADTQYF	TRBJ2-3	many	TRBV2	18	-
TGTGCCAGCAGTTCCCTTTGGGGCTCTGGAAACACCATATATTTT	CASSSLWGSGNTIYF	TRBJ1-3	-	TRBV28	15	-
TGTGCCAGCAGTTTAAGTGGCACTAGCGGGAGTAACGTAGGGTCCTACGAGCAGTACTTC	CASSLSGTSGSNVGSYEQYF	TRBJ2-7	few	TRBV28	20	TRBD2
TGTGCCAGCAGTCCCGGACGGCACTACGAGCAGTACTTC	CASSPGRHYEQYF	TRBJ2-7	few	TRBV12-3/TRBV12-4	13	-
TGTGCCAGCAGCGGTTGGGATACGCAGTATTTT	CASSGWDTQYF	TRBJ2-3	-	TRBV5-7	11	-
TGTGCCATCAGTGGAGCTAGCGGGAGCTTGGGTGAGCAGTTCTTC	CAISGASGSLGEQFF	TRBJ2-1	few	TRBV10-3	15	TRBD2
TGTGCCAGCAGTTATCGCGTTGAACTAGCGGGAGGGCGTAATGAGCAGTTCTTC	CASSYRVELAGGRNEQFF	TRBJ2-1	few	TRBV6-2/TRBV6-3	18	TRBD2
TGCAGTGTTCAGACCCCTGACACAGATACGCAGTATTTT	CSVQTPDTDTQYF	TRBJ2-3	-	TRBV20-1	13	-
TGTGCCAGCAGACGGACAGGGGATGGGGGCTACACCTTC	CASRRTGDGGYTF	TRBJ1-2	-	TRBV12-3/TRBV12-4	13	TRBD1
TGCAGCGTTGAAAGTGGACAGGGCGCAGATACGCAGTATTTT	CSVESGQGADTQYF	TRBJ2-3	-	TRBV29-1	14	TRBD1
TGTGCCAGCAGTTTCAGTGGGTCAGGGGATGAGCAGTTCTTC	CASSFSGSGDEQFF	TRBJ2-1	-	TRBV12-3/TRBV12-4	14	-
TGTGCCACTAAAGCGGACCCGCGTAACTATGGCTACACCTTC	CATKADPRNYGYTF	TRBJ1-2	many	TRBV19	14	-
TGCAGTGCTAGAGACTATGGGGTGGGCTACACCTTC	CSARDYGVGYTF	TRBJ1-2	-	TRBV20-1	12	-
TGTGCCAGCAGCTTATTGGACTCCTACGAGCAGTACTTC	CASSLLDSYEQYF	TRBJ2-7	-	TRBV13	13	-
TGCGCCAGCAGCTTGACAGGCCACGGCTACACCTTC	CASSLTGHGYTF	TRBJ1-2	-	TRBV5-1	12	-
TGTGCCAGCAGCGTAGTGGCAGGGGGCGTTTCGAACACCGGGGAGCTGTTTTTT	CASSVVAGGVSNTGELFF	TRBJ2-2	many	TRBV9	18	TRBD1
TGCGCCAGCAGCCAAGCGGGGTGGGGTGTAGCCAAAAACATTCAGTACTTC	CASSQAGWGVAKNIQYF	TRBJ2-4	once	TRBV4-3	17	-
TGCAGTGCTAGTACCCCCCCGACCAACTACGAGCAGTACTTC	CSASTPPTNYEQYF	TRBJ2-7	-	TRBV20-1	14	-
TGTGCCAGCAGCTTAGTCTCCGGACTAGAGACCCAGTACTTC	CASSLVSGLETQYF	TRBJ2-5	-	TRBV11-2	14	-
TGTGCTAGTGGCCAGTCCTACACCGGGGAGCTGTTTTTT	CASGQSYTGELFF	TRBJ2-2	many	TRBV12-5	13	-
TGCGCCAGCAGCCAAGGATCTAACACTGAAGCTTTCTTT	CASSQGSNTEAFF	TRBJ1-1	-	TRBV4-1	13	-
TGTGCCAGCAGTTTTCGGACAGGGGGCAGCTCCTACAATGAGCAGTTCTTC	CASSFRTGGSSYNEQFF	TRBJ2-1	few	TRBV12-3/TRBV12-4	17	TRBD1
TGTGCCAGCAGCCAAGCAGGAAGACAAGAGACCCAGTACTTC	CASSQAGRQETQYF	TRBJ2-5	few	TRBV3-1	14	-
TGTGCCGGCAGCTTATTAGGTAACACTGAAGCTTTCTTT	CAGSLLGNTEAFF	TRBJ1-1	-	TRBV7-9	13	-
TGTGCCAGCACCTATGGGGGGCCGAGACAGCCCCAGCATTTT	CASTYGGPRQPQHF	TRBJ1-5	-	TRBV12-3/TRBV12-4	14	-
TGTGCCAGCAGCGACCCTCAGGTTGAGGTTACGGGACCTAAGGAACTGTTTTTT	CASSDPQVEVTGPKELFF	TRBJ1-4	once	TRBV11-2	18	-
TGTGCCATCAACGGAGCCCTTGCCTACAATGAGCAGTTCTTC	CAINGALAYNEQFF	TRBJ2-1	-	TRBV10-3	14	-
TGCAGTGCACCTACCACCGGGACTAGAGATGTTCGTCTGAAGACCCAGTACTTC	CSAPTTGTRDVRLKTQYF	TRBJ2-5	many	TRBV20-1	18	TRBD2
TGTGCCAGCATAAGTCCACACACCGGGGAGCTGTTTTTT	CASISPHTGELFF	TRBJ2-2	many	TRBV2	13	-
TGTGCCAGCATCTCGGCGGAATACAATGAGCAGTTCTTC	CASISAEYNEQFF	TRBJ2-1	-	TRBV28	13	-
TGCAGTGCGGTATCCGGGACCGAGGCACATGAGCAGTTCTTC	CSAVSGTEAHEQFF	TRBJ2-1	-	TRBV20-1	14	-
TGTGCCAGCAGCGAGGGTATGGAGCAGTACTTC	CASSEGMEQYF	TRBJ2-7	-	TRBV9	11	-
TGTGCCAGCAGCCCCGGGACAAAAGAGACCCAGTACTTC	CASSPGTKETQYF	TRBJ2-5	-	TRBV7-9	13	-
TGCAGTGCAAGGGCGGGTGCGACAGATACGCAGTATTTT	CSARAGATDTQYF	TRBJ2-3	many	TRBV20-1	13	-
TGTGCCAGCGGGACAGGAGAGACCGGGGAGCTGTTTTTT	CASGTGETGELFF	TRBJ2-2	few	TRBV6-2/TRBV6-3	13	TRBD1
TGTGCCATCAGGGGGACTAGCGGGAGACAAGAGACCCAGTACTTC	CAIRGTSGRQETQYF	TRBJ2-5	few	TRBV10-3	15	TRBD2
TGTGCCACGGACAGGGGGGACACCGGGGAGCTGTTTTTT	CATDRGDTGELFF	TRBJ2-2	few	TRBV24-1	13	TRBD1
TGTGCCAGCAGCTCCAGTTGGGGACGGGAGGGCCGAAACGAGCAGTACTTC	CASSSSWGREGRNEQYF	TRBJ2-7	many	TRBV11-2	17	TRBD2
TGCAGTGCTAGAGGGGACGGCAATCAGCCCCAGCATTTT	CSARGDGNQPQHF	TRBJ1-5	-	TRBV20-1	13	-
TGTGCCAGCAGCGCCGGGACTAGCGGGGGATCAGATACGCAGTATTTT	CASSAGTSGGSDTQYF	TRBJ2-3	few	TRBV9	16	TRBD2
TGTGCCACCACCCAGACAAGGGACGGATACACTGAAGCTTTCTTT	CATTQTRDGYTEAFF	TRBJ1-1	-	TRBV15	15	-
TGTGCCAGCAAAGATAACTATAATTCACCCCTCCACTTT	CASKDNYNSPLHF	TRBJ1-6	many	TRBV7-2	13	-
TGTGCCAGCAGCGTCCAGCCCGCGAGCTCCTACAATGAGCAGTTCTTC	CASSVQPASSYNEQFF	TRBJ2-1	many	TRBV7-3	16	-
TGTGCCAGCAGCGAACAACTAGCTAGGGGGCGGGAGACCCAGTACTTC	CASSEQLARGRETQYF	TRBJ2-5	-	TRBV7-2	16	-
TGTGCCAGCAGCTTGGAGCGGAATGAGCAGTTCTTC	CASSLERNEQFF	TRBJ2-1	few	TRBV7-2	12	-
TGTGCCAGTAGTGACGGTTCCGGGACTAGCGGGAATGAGCAGTTCTTC	CASSDGSGTSGNEQFF	TRBJ2-1	few	TRBV19	16	TRBD2
TGTGCCAGCAGCCGCGGGGGGCGGTTCGATGAGCAGTTCTTC	CASSRGGRFDEQFF	TRBJ2-1	-	TRBV11-2	14	TRBD2
TGTGCCAGCAGCCCCGTTGGACAGGGGAGGAATTCACCCCTCCACTTT	CASSPVGQGRNSPLHF	TRBJ1-6	-	TRBV6-6	16	TRBD1
TGTGCCAGCAGCCCGGGAAGGGGGCATCGGGAGCAGTACTTC	CASSPGRGHREQYF	TRBJ2-7	few	TRBV28	14	TRBD1
TGTGCCAGCAGCCAAGGACAGAACTATGGCTACACCTTC	CASSQGQNYGYTF	TRBJ1-2	many	TRBV3-1	13	-